These 10 T cell receptor beta chains share one sample of origin, sequenced in a study of T cell responses to AZD1222 COVID-19 vaccine. This table comes from immunoSEQ multiplex PCR, and its TCRdb copy is limited to in-frame clones, with some not included. The top ten hold roughly a sixth of the sample, which has 70,000 to 90,000 clones, about nine tenths seen once. The sequencing used peripheral blood, collected 28 days after the second AZD1222 dose. All receptors come from an adult who received the AZD1222 COVID-19 vaccine.

This clone was found once. The chain links TRBV3-1 (or the pseudogene TRBV3-2) to TRBJ2-7, with 7 bases lining up with TRBD2. The ends lost 0 bases at V and 8 bases at J; junction bases unmatched: 7. The CDR3 runs to 14 residues. The V gene's germline CDR1 is LGHDT and CDR2 YNNKEL (reference sequence). The CDR3 spells CASSQEIRGGKQYF. CDR3 nucleotides: TGTGCCAGCAGCCAAGAAATTCGGGGAGGGAAGCAGTACTTC.

This clone was seen more than once but under ten times. This rearrangement joins TRBV15 to TRBJ2-5; D tentatively reads TRBD1 or TRBD2 (7 bases each). The length of the CDR3 is 15 residues. Trimming left V 3 bases short and J 8 bases short, with 19 bases between. Germline V gene sequence: CDR1 LNHNV, CDR2 YYDKDF (reference sequence). CDR3 region: CATSRAQGGAVTQYF. CDR3 coding DNA: TGTGCCACCAGCAGGGCCCAGGGGGGGGCAGTAACCCAGTACTTC.

The chain couples TRBV12-3 or TRBV12-4 to TRBJ2-7; perhaps TRBD1 as D (5 bases). V lost 4 bases to trimming and J lost 0 bases, with 7 bases between them. The CDR3 covers 13 residues. The CDR3, as DNA: TGTGCCAGCAGTTCAGGGATCTCCTACGAGCAGTACTTC. This translates into CASSSGISYEQYF.

This sequence joins TRBV4-1 and TRBJ1-2; D gene ambiguous. Deletions cut 0 bases from V and 2 bases from J, with 1 base between. CDR3 length: 12 residues. Germline CDR1 is MGHRA and CDR2 is YSYEKL. The CDR3: CASSQENYGYTF. The CDR3 DNA is TGCGCCAGCAGCCAAGAAAACTATGGCTACACCTTC.

The chain carries TRBV27 and TRBJ1-6; D may be TRBD1 (6 bases). The CDR3 extends over 14 amino acids. The germline gives CDR1 MNHEY, CDR2 SMNVEV (reference sequence). Trimming shortened V by 5 bases and J by 9 bases, and 14 bases separated the two germline ends. The CDR3 region is CASSLQSGASPLHF. The CDR3 nucleotides are TGTGCCAGCAGTCTCCAGTCGGGGGCTTCACCCCTCCACTTT.

This chain links TRBV25-1 with TRBJ2-7, with a tentative D call TRBD2 (5 bases). V lost 7 bases and J 7 bases, leaving 17 bases between the germline ends. The CDR3 sequence is 13 residues long. CDR1 is MGHDK, CDR2 SYGVNS, per germline. The CDR3 loop reads CASKRAGHTEQYF. The CDR3 DNA reads TGTGCCAGCAAGAGGGCCGGCCATACGGAGCAGTACTTC.

The chain joins TRBV7-2 to TRBJ2-7, with D possibly matching TRBD1 (5 bases). The V end lost 5 bases, the J end lost 2 bases, and 16 bases lay between the germline ends. The CDR3 contains 15 residues. Germline CDR1 and CDR2: SGHTA and FQGNSA. Here the CDR3 reads CASSPQQAGPYEQYF. The CDR3 DNA reads as TGTGCCAGCAGCCCTCAGCAGGCAGGGCCCTACGAGCAGTACTTC.

This clone was seen a single time. V usage is TRBV30 and J usage is TRBJ1-6; D is unresolved. V was cut by 1 base and J by 0 bases, with 10 bases left in between. Germline assignment: CDR1 GTSNPN and CDR2 SVGIG (reference sequence). This CDR3 region has 16 residues. The CDR3 spells CAWSEELSSYNSPLHF. CDR3 sequence (DNA): TGTGCCTGGAGTGAAGAGTTAAGCTCCTATAATTCACCCCTCCACTTT.

The chain carries TRBV7-9 and TRBJ1-1, with 7 bases fitting TRBD1. The CDR3 has 16 amino acids. J gave up 3 bases and V 0 bases, and 7 bases lay outside the gene matches. CDR1 SEHNR and CDR2 FQNEAQ come from the germline V gene (reference sequence). CDR3 nucleotide sequence: TGTGCCAGCAGCTTAGCACCGTCAGGGGGTTACACTGAAGCTTTCTTT. Its protein product is CASSLAPSGGYTEAFF.

In regard to this clone: At one of its ends the junction is not consistent with the germline gene, which may arise from a read error. The rearrangement joins TRBV7-8 to TRBJ2-7, with D unresolved. This CDR3 is built from 14 residues. CDR1 is SGHVS, CDR2 FQNEAQ, per germline. CDR3 sequence (DNA): TGTGCCAGCAGCGGGTCCAGATCCTCCAACGAGCAGTACTTC. This encodes CASSGSRSSNEQYF.